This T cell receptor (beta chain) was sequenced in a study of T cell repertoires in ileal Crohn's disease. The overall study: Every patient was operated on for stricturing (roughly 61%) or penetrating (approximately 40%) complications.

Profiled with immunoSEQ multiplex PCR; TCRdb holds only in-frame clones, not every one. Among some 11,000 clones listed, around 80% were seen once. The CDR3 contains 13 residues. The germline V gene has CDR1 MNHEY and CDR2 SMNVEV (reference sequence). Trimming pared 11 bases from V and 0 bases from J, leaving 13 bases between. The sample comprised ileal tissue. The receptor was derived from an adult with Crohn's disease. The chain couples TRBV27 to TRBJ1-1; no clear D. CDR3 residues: CAASRGMNTEAFF. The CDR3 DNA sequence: TGTGCCGCGAGCCGCGGTATGAACACTGAAGCTTTCTTT.